This T cell receptor beta chain was captured in a study of blood T cell repertoires in COVID-19. V trimming: 5 bases; J trimming: 5 bases; junction bases outside the gene matches: 9. Germline CDR1 reads SQVTM; CDR2 reads ANQGSEA. This CDR3 region has 14 residues. TCRdb's copy holds only in-frame clones and misses some; the assay was immunoSEQ multiplex PCR. The sample lists under 300,000 clones; around nine tenths were seen once. This clonotype was sampled from a man aged 25-40 years with COVID-19, enrolled during active disease. The source material was peripheral blood. The chain couples TRBV29-1 to TRBJ1-2, with 9 bases fitting TRBD1. Here the CDR3 reads CSVTGTGRSYGYTF. CDR3 DNA: TGCAGCGTTACCGGGACAGGGCGTTCTTATGGCTACACCTTC. The full variable domain, rest sourced from reference TRBV29-1 and TRBJ1-2, is SAVISQKPSRDICQRGTSLTIQCQVDSQVTMMFWYRQQPGQSLTLIATANQGSEATYESGFVIDKFPISRPNLTFSTLTVSNMSPEDSSIYLCSVTGTGRSYGYTFGSGTRLTVV.